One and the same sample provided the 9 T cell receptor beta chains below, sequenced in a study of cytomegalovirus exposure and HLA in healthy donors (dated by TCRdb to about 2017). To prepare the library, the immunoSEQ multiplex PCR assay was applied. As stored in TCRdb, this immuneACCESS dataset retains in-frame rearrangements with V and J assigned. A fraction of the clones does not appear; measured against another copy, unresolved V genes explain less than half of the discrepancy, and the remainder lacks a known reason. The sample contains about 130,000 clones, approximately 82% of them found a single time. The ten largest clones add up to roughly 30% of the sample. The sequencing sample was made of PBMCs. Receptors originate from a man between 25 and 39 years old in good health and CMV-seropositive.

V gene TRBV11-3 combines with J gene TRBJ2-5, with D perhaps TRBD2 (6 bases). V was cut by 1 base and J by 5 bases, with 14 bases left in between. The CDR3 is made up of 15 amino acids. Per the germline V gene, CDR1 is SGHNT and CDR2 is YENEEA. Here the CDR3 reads CASSLARGGGETQYF. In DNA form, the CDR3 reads TGTGCCAGCAGCTTAGCGCGTGGGGGAGGCGAGACCCAGTACTTC.

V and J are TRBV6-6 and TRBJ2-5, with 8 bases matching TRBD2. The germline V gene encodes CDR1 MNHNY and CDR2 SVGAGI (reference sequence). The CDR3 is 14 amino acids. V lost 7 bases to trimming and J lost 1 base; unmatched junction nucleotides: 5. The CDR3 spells CASTREGGQETQYF. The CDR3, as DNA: TGTGCCAGCACCCGGGAGGGGGGCCAAGAGACCCAGTACTTC.

In DNA form, the CDR3 reads TGTGCCAGCGTGCGAGCCTACCAGGGATATAGCAATCAGCCCCAGCATTTT. This gives the protein CASVRAYQGYSNQPQHF. The V gene is TRBV25-1, the J gene TRBJ1-5, with a possible D match to TRBD1 (5 bases). The CDR3 length is 17 residues. V was pared by 8 bases and J by 0 bases, with 20 bases between. Germline V gene data show CDR1 as MGHDK and CDR2 as SYGVNS.

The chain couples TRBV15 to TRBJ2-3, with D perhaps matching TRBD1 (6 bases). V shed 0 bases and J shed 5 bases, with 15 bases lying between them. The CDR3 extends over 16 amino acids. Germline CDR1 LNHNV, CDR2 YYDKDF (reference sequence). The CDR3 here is CATSRDPQGSGDTQYF. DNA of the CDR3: TGTGCCACCAGCAGAGACCCACAGGGATCGGGAGATACGCAGTATTTT.

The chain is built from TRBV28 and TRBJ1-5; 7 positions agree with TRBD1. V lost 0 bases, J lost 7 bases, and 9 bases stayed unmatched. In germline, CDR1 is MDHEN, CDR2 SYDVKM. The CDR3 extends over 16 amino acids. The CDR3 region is CASSLWAARGDQPQHF. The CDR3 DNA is TGTGCCAGCAGTTTATGGGCGGCCAGGGGGGACCAGCCCCAGCATTTT.

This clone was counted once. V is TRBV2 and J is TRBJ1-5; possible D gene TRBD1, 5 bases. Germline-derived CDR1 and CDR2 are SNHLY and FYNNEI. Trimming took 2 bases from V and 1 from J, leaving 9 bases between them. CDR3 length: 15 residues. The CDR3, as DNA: TGTGCCAGCAGTGAACAGGGTAGAAGCAATCAGCCCCAGCATTTT. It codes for CASSEQGRSNQPQHF.

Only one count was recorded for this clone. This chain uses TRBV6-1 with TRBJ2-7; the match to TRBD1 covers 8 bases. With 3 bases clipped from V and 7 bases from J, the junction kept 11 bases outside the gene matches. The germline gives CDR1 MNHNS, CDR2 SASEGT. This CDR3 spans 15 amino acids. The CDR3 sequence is CASSDAGTGTREQYF. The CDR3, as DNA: TGTGCCAGCAGTGACGCCGGGACAGGTACTAGGGAGCAGTACTTC.

CDR3 loop: CASSIPSGTQYF. The CDR3 DNA reads TGTGCCAGTAGTATCCCCAGCGGTACGCAGTATTTT. This chain joins TRBV19 and TRBJ2-3; D possibly corresponds to TRBD2 (5 bases). The CDR3 is 12 residues long. Germline V gene sequence: CDR1 LNHDA, CDR2 SQIVND (reference sequence). The V end was cut by 3 bases, the J end by 8 bases, with 9 bases between.

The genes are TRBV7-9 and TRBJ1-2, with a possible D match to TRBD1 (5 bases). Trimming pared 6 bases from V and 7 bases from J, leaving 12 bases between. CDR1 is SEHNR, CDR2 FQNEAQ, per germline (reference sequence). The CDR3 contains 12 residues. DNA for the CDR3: TGTGCCAGCAGTCCGGGGGTGGGTGGCTACACCTTC. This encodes CASSPGVGGYTF. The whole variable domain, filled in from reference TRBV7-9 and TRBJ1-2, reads DTGVSQNPRHKITKRGQNVTFRCDPISEHNRLYWYRQTLGQGPEFLTYFQNEAQLEKSRLLSDRFSAERPKGSFSTLEIQRTEQGDSAMYLCASSPGVGGYTFGSGTRLTVV.